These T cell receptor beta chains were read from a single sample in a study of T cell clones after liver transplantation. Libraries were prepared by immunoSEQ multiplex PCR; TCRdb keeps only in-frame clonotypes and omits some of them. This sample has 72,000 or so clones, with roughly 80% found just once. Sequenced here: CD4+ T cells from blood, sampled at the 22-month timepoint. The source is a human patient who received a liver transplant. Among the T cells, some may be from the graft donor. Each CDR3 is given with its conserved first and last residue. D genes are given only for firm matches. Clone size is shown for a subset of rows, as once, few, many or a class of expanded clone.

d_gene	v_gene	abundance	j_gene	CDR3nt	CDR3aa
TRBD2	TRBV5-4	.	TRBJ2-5	TGTGCCAGCAGCTTGGCCCCGGCTAGCGGCAGGGAGACCCAGTACTTC	CASSLAPASGRETQYF
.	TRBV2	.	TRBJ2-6	TGTGCCAGCAGTTCACAGGGTTCCGGGGGGGCCAACGTCCTGACTTTC	CASSSQGSGGANVLTF
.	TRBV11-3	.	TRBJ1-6	TGTGCCAGCAGCTTGGGACCGAATTCACCCCTCCACTTT	CASSLGPNSPLHF
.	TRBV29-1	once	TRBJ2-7	TGCAGCGTTGAATTCGGGTCTCGTGGGGAGCAGTACTTC	CSVEFGSRGEQYF
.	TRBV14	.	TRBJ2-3	TGTGCCAGCAGCCAAGAAGGTACGCAGTATTTT	CASSQEGTQYF
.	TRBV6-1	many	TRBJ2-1	TGTGCCAGCAGTGAATTGGTCACGACTACTGAGCAGTTCTTC	CASSELVTTTEQFF
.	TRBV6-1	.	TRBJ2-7	TGTGCCAGCAGTGACAGGTCCTACGAGCAGTACTTC	CASSDRSYEQYF
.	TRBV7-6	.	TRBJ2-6	TGTGCCAGCAGCTTAGCGATGGGGCAAGGATCTGGGGCCAACGTCCTGACTTTC	CASSLAMGQGSGANVLTF
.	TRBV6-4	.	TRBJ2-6	TGTGCCAGCAGTGACCAGCCGGACTCTGGGGCCAACGTCCTGACTTTC	CASSDQPDSGANVLTF
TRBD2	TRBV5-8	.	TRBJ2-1	TGTGCCAGCAGCTTGGGGGGACTAGCGGGAGCGGATGAGCAGTTCTTC	CASSLGGLAGADEQFF
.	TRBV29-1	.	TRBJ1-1	TGCAGCGTTGGGCTTACGGGGGACACTGAAGCTTTCTTT	CSVGLTGDTEAFF
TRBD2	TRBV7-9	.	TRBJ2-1	TGTGCCAGCAGCTCCGAGGGACTAGTATTTAGCAATGAGCAGTTCTTC	CASSSEGLVFSNEQFF
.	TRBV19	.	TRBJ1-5	TGTGCCAGTAGTATGAGCCTTCCTCAGCCCCAGCATTTT	CASSMSLPQPQHF
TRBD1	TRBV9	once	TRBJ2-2	TGTGCCAGCAGCACCCGACAGGGGGCGGAAACCGGGGAGCTGTTTTTT	CASSTRQGAETGELFF
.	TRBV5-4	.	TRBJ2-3	TGTGCCAGCAGCTTGATAGGGGCAGATACGCAGTATTTT	CASSLIGADTQYF
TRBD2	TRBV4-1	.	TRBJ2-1	TGCGCCAGCAGCCAACCCCGGGGGGGCTACAATGAGCAGTTCTTC	CASSQPRGGYNEQFF
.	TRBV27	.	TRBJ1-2	TGTGCCAGCAGCTATAGGGGCGGCGAGGGCTACACCTTC	CASSYRGGEGYTF
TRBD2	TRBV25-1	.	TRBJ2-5	TGTGCCAGCAGTGAATCACGACTAGCGGGGAAGACCCAGTACTTC	CASSESRLAGKTQYF
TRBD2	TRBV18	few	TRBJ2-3	TGTGCCAGCTCACCGGGAGTAGCGGGTGAAGATACGCAGTATTTT	CASSPGVAGEDTQYF
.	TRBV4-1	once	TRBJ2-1	TGCGCCAGCAGCCCGCCCGTGTACAATGAGCAGTTCTTC	CASSPPVYNEQFF
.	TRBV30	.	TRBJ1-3	TGTGCCTGGCAGGGAACAGGGCTTGGAAACACCATATATTTT	CAWQGTGLGNTIYF
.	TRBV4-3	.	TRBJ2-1	TGCGCCAGCAGCCAAGAACGGAGGGTGAATGAGCAGTTCTTC	CASSQERRVNEQFF
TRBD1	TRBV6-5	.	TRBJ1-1	TGTGCCAGCAGTACTGGGACAGGGCAGAACACTGAAGCTTTCTTT	CASSTGTGQNTEAFF
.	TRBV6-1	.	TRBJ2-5	TGTGCCAGCAGTGCCCGCCGGGGGAAACAAGAGACCCAGTACTTC	CASSARRGKQETQYF
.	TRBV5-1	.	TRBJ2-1	TGCGCCAGCAGAGAGGTGGGGAGGAACCCCTACAATGAGCAGTTCTTC	CASREVGRNPYNEQFF
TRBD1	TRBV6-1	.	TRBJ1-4	TGTGCCAGCAGTGAACGGGGACAGAATGAAAAACTGTTTTTT	CASSERGQNEKLFF
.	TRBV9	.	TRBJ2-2	TGTGCCAGCAGCGTAGGGACGCGGGACACCGGGGAGCTGTTTTTT	CASSVGTRDTGELFF
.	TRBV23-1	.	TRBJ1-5	TGCGCCAGCAGTCAATTTCAGGGAGGTCAGCCCCAGCATTTT	CASSQFQGGQPQHF
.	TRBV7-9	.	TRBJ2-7	TGTGCCAGCAGCTTATTCACCGGGCGGAACTACGAGCAGTACTTC	CASSLFTGRNYEQYF
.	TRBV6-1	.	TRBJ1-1	TGTGCCAGCAGTACCGTTGGTGGCACTGAAGCTTTCTTT	CASSTVGGTEAFF
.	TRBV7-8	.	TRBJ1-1	TGTGCCAGCAGCTTAGTGGTGAACACTGAAGCTTTCTTT	CASSLVVNTEAFF
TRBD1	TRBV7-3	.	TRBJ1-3	TGTGCCAGCAGCTTAGTAGGACAGGGGAAGATAAAGTGTAACACCATATATTTT	CASSLVGQGKIKCNTIYF
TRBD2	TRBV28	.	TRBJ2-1	TGTGCCAGCAGTTCGCTAGCGGATAACTACAATGAGCAGTTCTTC	CASSSLADNYNEQFF
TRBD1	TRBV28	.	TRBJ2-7	TGTGCCAGCGCAGGGGGCTCAGCCTACGAGCAGTACTTC	CASAGGSAYEQYF
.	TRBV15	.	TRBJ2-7	TGTGCCACCAGCAGAGGTTCCGGGGGGACATACGAGCAGTACTTC	CATSRGSGGTYEQYF
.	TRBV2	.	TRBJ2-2	TGTGCCAGCAGTCCGGAGGGACGACGGTCCGGGGAGCTGTTTTTT	CASSPEGRRSGELFF
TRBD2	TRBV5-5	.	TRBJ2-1	TGTGCCAGCAGCTTGGCCGGGGGGTTTTATAATGAGCAGTTCTTC	CASSLAGGFYNEQFF